The rows below give T cell receptor beta chains drawn from one sample of a study of blood T cell repertoires in COVID-19. Only in-frame clones appear in the TCRdb table, and some are missing; sequencing was by immunoSEQ multiplex PCR. This table holds about 34,000 clones, roughly 88% found once. Sequenced input: peripheral blood. Receptors originate from a man aged 80 or over with acute or convalescent COVID-19. Both conserved end residues are part of each CDR3. A D gene is named only where the DNA matches it firmly. Clone size is shown for a subset of rows, as once, few, many or a class of expanded clone.

j_call,v_call,d_call,clone_size,cdr3_aa,cdr3_nt
TRBJ1-1,TRBV5-1,NA,NA,CASSRDTGSTEAFF,TGCGCCAGCAGCCGGGACACGGGCAGCACTGAAGCTTTCTTT
TRBJ2-3,TRBV11-2,NA,few,CASSGQSTDTQYF,TGTGCCAGCAGCGGGCAGAGCACAGATACGCAGTATTTT
TRBJ1-6,TRBV7-9,NA,few,CASSRTSGNSPLHF,TGTGCCAGCAGTCGTACGTCAGGGAATTCACCCCTCCACTTT
TRBJ2-3,TRBV5-6,TRBD1,NA,CASSLTGTGADTQYF,TGTGCCAGCAGCTTAACTGGGACAGGGGCAGATACGCAGTATTTT
TRBJ2-5,TRBV19,NA,NA,CASSIGGSLQETQYF,TGTGCCAGTAGTATAGGAGGCAGCCTCCAAGAGACCCAGTACTTC
TRBJ1-5,TRBV19,NA,NA,CATREGQGLNQPQHF,TGTGCCACCCGAGAGGGACAAGGCCTCAATCAGCCCCAGCATTTT
TRBJ2-3,TRBV6-5,TRBD1,NA,CASSYGQGDTDTQYF,TGTGCCAGCAGTTACGGACAGGGCGACACAGATACGCAGTATTTT
TRBJ1-2,TRBV28,NA,NA,CATWNSRSYGYTF,TGTGCCACCTGGAACAGCCGTAGCTATGGCTACACCTTC
TRBJ2-7,TRBV18,TRBD2,NA,CASSLGHLTSGGEQYF,TGTGCCAGCTCACTTGGTCACCTCACTAGCGGGGGAGAGCAGTACTTC
TRBJ1-6,TRBV3-1/TRBV3-2,NA,NA,CASSQALGDSPLHF,TGTGCCAGCAGCCAAGCCTTAGGGGATTCACCCCTCCACTTT
TRBJ2-5,TRBV10-3,TRBD2,NA,CAISEGQEGLRETQYF,TGTGCCATCAGTGAGGGGCAGGAGGGACTACGAGAGACCCAGTACTTC
TRBJ2-5,TRBV11-2,TRBD1,NA,CASSTTGGVSDSQYF,TGTGCCAGCAGCACGACAGGGGGCGTAAGTGACTCCCAGTACTTC
TRBJ2-5,TRBV15,NA,NA,CATSNPGQGQETQYF,TGTGCCACCAGCAATCCCGGGCAGGGGCAAGAGACCCAGTACTTC
TRBJ1-4,TRBV2,NA,few,CASSRRVNEKLFF,TGTGCCAGCAGTCGGAGGGTCAATGAAAAACTGTTTTTT
TRBJ1-3,TRBV19,NA,NA,CASSRENGNTIYF,TGTGCCAGTTCCCGGGAAAATGGAAACACCATATATTTT
TRBJ2-7,TRBV24-1,NA,NA,CATSDSRHNEQYF,TGTGCCACCAGTGACTCCCGACATAACGAGCAGTACTTC
TRBJ1-3,TRBV3-1/TRBV3-2,NA,NA,CASSQLASGNTIYF,TGTGCCAGCAGCCAATTGGCATCCGGAAACACCATATATTTT
TRBJ2-1,TRBV4-1,TRBD1,NA,CASSQGQGFNEQFF,TGCGCCAGCAGCCAGGGACAGGGGTTCAATGAGCAGTTCTTC
TRBJ2-7,TRBV19,TRBD1,NA,CASSVDRVGYEQYF,TGTGCCAGTAGTGTGGACAGGGTAGGCTACGAGCAGTACTTC
TRBJ2-1,TRBV7-6,TRBD2,once,CASSLAGGGQDEQFF,TGTGCCAGCAGCCTAGCGGGGGGTGGACAGGATGAGCAGTTCTTC
TRBJ1-2,TRBV19,NA,NA,CASSMNAGLDYGYTF,TGTGCCAGTAGTATGAATGCGGGATTGGACTATGGCTACACCTTC
TRBJ1-2,TRBV27,TRBD1,NA,CASSSPSRDRGSYTF,TGTGCCAGCAGTTCCCCCTCCAGGGACAGGGGCAGCTACACCTTC
TRBJ2-2,TRBV19,TRBD2,once,CASSIDLVAGANTGELFF,TGTGCCAGTAGTATAGATCTGGTAGCGGGGGCGAACACCGGGGAGCTGTTTTTT
TRBJ1-4,TRBV7-6,NA,NA,CASNTGMANEKLFF,TGTGCCAGCAACACAGGGATGGCTAATGAAAAACTGTTTTTT
TRBJ1-1,TRBV6-6,TRBD1,NA,CASSITTTGDYTEAFF,TGTGCCAGCAGCATTACGACGACAGGGGATTACACTGAAGCTTTCTTT
TRBJ1-5,TRBV28,NA,once,CAAIRGGLYGQPQHF,TGTGCCGCGATCCGGGGAGGACTGTATGGTCAGCCCCAGCATTTT
TRBJ2-7,TRBV13,TRBD2,NA,CASSSGGSSYEQYF,TGTGCCAGCAGCTCCGGGGGGAGCTCCTACGAGCAGTACTTC
TRBJ1-2,TRBV30,TRBD1,NA,CAWSGTGDGYTF,TGTGCCTGGTCCGGGACAGGGGATGGCTACACCTTC
TRBJ1-5,TRBV5-5,NA,NA,CASSLGSGRSQPQHF,TGTGCCAGCAGCTTGGGATCTGGGAGGAGTCAGCCCCAGCATTTT
TRBJ2-5,TRBV24-1,TRBD1,NA,CATSESGQPKETQYF,TGTGCCACCAGTGAATCGGGACAGCCTAAAGAGACCCAGTACTTC
TRBJ1-4,TRBV7-8,TRBD1,NA,CASSSILRGLTNEKLFF,TGTGCCAGCAGCTCAATCTTGAGGGGGCTAACTAATGAAAAACTGTTTTTT
TRBJ1-3,TRBV29-1,TRBD1,NA,CSVGQGDARSGNTIYF,TGCAGCGTTGGGCAGGGGGATGCTCGGTCTGGAAACACCATATATTTT
TRBJ1-4,TRBV4-1,NA,NA,CASSPRGQSTNEKLFF,TGCGCCAGCAGCCCCCGGGGACAATCAACTAATGAAAAACTGTTTTTT
TRBJ2-1,TRBV4-1,TRBD2,NA,CASSQERGLAGVQQFF,TGCGCCAGCAGCCAAGAGCGGGGACTAGCGGGGGTTCAGCAGTTCTTC
TRBJ2-1,TRBV5-1,NA,NA,CASSLGTRAPNEQFF,TGCGCCAGCAGCTTGGGCACCAGGGCCCCAAATGAGCAGTTCTTC
TRBJ2-7,TRBV10-3,TRBD2,once,CAISESGSGGGEQYF,TGTGCCATCAGTGAGTCTGGTAGCGGGGGTGGCGAGCAGTACTTC
TRBJ2-3,TRBV27,NA,NA,CASRSLRDTRTDTQYF,TGTGCCAGCAGGTCACTCCGGGACACCCGCACAGATACGCAGTATTTT
TRBJ2-1,TRBV9,TRBD2,NA,CASSVLAVSYNEQFF,TGTGCCAGCAGCGTACTAGCGGTTTCCTACAATGAGCAGTTCTTC
TRBJ1-1,TRBV7-3,NA,NA,CASSSNRNTEAFF,TGTGCCAGCAGCTCCAATAGGAACACTGAAGCTTTCTTT
TRBJ1-5,TRBV6-5,NA,NA,CASSYSIEGNQPQHF,TGTGCCAGCAGTTACTCGATAGAGGGCAATCAGCCCCAGCATTTT
TRBJ2-7,TRBV9,TRBD2,once,CASSVGLAGGYEQYF,TGTGCCAGCAGCGTAGGGCTAGCGGGGGGTTACGAGCAGTACTTC
TRBJ2-1,TRBV30,TRBD1,NA,CAWGQGAPHNEQFF,TGTGCCTGGGGACAGGGGGCCCCCCACAATGAGCAGTTCTTC
TRBJ2-3,TRBV24-1,TRBD2,NA,CATSDPGRATDTQYF,TGTGCCACCAGTGATCCAGGGAGGGCAACAGATACGCAGTATTTT
TRBJ2-3,TRBV4-1,NA,NA,CASSPSQGSTDTQYF,TGCGCCAGCAGCCCCTCCCAGGGAAGCACAGATACGCAGTATTTT